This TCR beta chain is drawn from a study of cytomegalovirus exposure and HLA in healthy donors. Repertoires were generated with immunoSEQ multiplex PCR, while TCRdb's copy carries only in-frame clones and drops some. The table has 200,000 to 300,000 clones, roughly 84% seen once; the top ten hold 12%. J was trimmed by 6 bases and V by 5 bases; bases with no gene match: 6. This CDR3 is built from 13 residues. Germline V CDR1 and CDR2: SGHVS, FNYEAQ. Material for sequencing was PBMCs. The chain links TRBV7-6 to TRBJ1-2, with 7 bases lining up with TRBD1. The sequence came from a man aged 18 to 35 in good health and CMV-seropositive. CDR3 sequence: CASSPRGFNGYTF. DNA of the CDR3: TGTGCCAGCAGCCCCAGGGGGTTTAATGGCTACACCTTC.